This T cell receptor (beta chain) was found in a study of T cells in Graves' hyperthyroidism and ophthalmopathy. Germline values: CDR1 SGHRS, CDR2 YFSETQ. Between the trimmed V and J ends, which lost 2 bases and 4 bases, there was a span of 21 bases. This CDR3 comprises 17 residues. This clonotype has ten or more counts. It was RNA transcripts that yielded the amplified TCR beta CDR3 regions. The TCR CDR3 was amplified in a first-round RT-PCR using the HTBI primer set. TCRdb re-called the multiplex PCR reads through MiXCR, storing one row per CDR3 protein. This sample has around 520,000 distinct CDR3 sequences; approximately 25% occur once, and the top ten carry about 11%.

The TCR sequence derives from a woman aged 25-40 years with Graves' ophthalmopathy. Sequences were obtained from blood. This sequence joins TRBV5-1 and TRBJ2-5, with D tentatively TRBD1 (5 bases). CDR3 DNA sequence: TGCGCCAGCAGCTTTGGAGACAGAGGTCCCTCCGGAGAGACCCAGTACTTC. Protein sequence: CASSFGDRGPSGETQYF.